The present entry profiles one TCR beta chain with its context. What it binds is not known. There are 16 residues in the CDR3. With V trimmed by 4 bases and J by 3 bases, 11 bases remained unmatched. The RNA, about 0.45 to 1 ug, was put through reverse transcription using random hexamers. Amplification of TCR beta CDR3 was carried out by immunoSEQ multiplex PCR, which covered 54 Vbeta and 13 Jbeta segments. TCRdb processed the immunoSEQ multiplex PCR reads anew with MiXCR; each CDR3 protein has one entry. The data show tens of thousands of distinct CDR3 sequences, approximately 94% seen once. This entry comes from a study of CD8 T cells in Susac syndrome. Points from the study as a whole: It was acknowledged by the study that relatively few individuals were included in its TCR sequencing and HLA analysis.

The clonotype comes from a human donor with multiple sclerosis. This chain connects TRBV12-3 or TRBV12-4 to TRBJ2-7; 8 bases line up with TRBD1. The specimen was CD8+ T cells from PBMCs. CDR3 loop: CASSSSDRVWNYEQYF. CDR3 coding DNA: TGTGCCAGCAGTTCCTCGGACAGGGTGTGGAACTACGAGCAGTACTTC.